These T cell receptor beta chains were read from a single sample in a study of blood T cell repertoires in COVID-19. This table comes from immunoSEQ multiplex PCR, and its TCRdb copy is limited to in-frame clones, with some not included. The table has 200,000 or so clones, more than 80% seen once. The sample comprised PBMCs or T cells enriched from blood (not recorded which). The receptor source for this set is a woman aged 40 to 49 with acute COVID-19. Each CDR3 is given with its conserved first and last residue. The order of the fields is clone size, V gene, D gene, J gene, CDR3 DNA, CDR3 protein. D genes are given only for firm matches. Clone sizes are given selectively: once, few, many, or a class where the clone is expanded.

once	TRBV12-5	-	TRBJ1-4	TGTGCTAGTGGTTTTGGTGACAGTCGGGAAAAACTGTTTTTT	CASGFGDSREKLFF
-	TRBV12-3/TRBV12-4	-	TRBJ1-2	TGTGCCAGCAGTTTTCTCTATGGCTACACCTTC	CASSFLYGYTF
few	TRBV5-8	-	TRBJ1-3	TGTGCCAGCAGCTTTGGCAAAAAAGTCTCTGGAAACACCATATATTTT	CASSFGKKVSGNTIYF
-	TRBV7-2	-	TRBJ1-5	TGTGCCAGCAGCTTAGTTTTAATGAGCAATCAGCCCCAGCATTTT	CASSLVLMSNQPQHF
-	TRBV6-2/TRBV6-3	TRBD2	TRBJ2-1	TGTGCCAGCAGCCCCCCCGGGACTAGCGGCAGGTACAATGAGCAGTTCTTC	CASSPPGTSGRYNEQFF
-	TRBV19	-	TRBJ2-5	TGTGCCAGTTCCTTTACCCCAGGGTCGTTAGAGACCCAGTACTTC	CASSFTPGSLETQYF
-	TRBV20-1	-	TRBJ1-4	TGCAGTGCTAGTCAAGGGGCATATGAAAAACTGTTTTTT	CSASQGAYEKLFF
few	TRBV7-9	TRBD1	TRBJ1-2	TGTGCCAGCAGCCTTTCCGGGACAGGGAGTTATGGCTACACCTTC	CASSLSGTGSYGYTF
-	TRBV6-5	-	TRBJ1-1	TGTGCCAGCACCACCCCGGAAACGCGGGGTGAAGCTTTCTTT	CASTTPETRGEAFF
-	TRBV10-3	-	TRBJ1-2	TGTGCCATCAGTGACGGAGTCTCTCTAGCTAACTATGGCTACACCTTC	CAISDGVSLANYGYTF
-	TRBV3-1/TRBV3-2	-	TRBJ1-2	TGTGCCAGCAGCCAAGCGGACAGTGTGAAGTATGGCTACACCTTC	CASSQADSVKYGYTF
-	TRBV7-2	TRBD1	TRBJ1-6	TGTGCCAGCAGCCGGGGACAGGGGGCACATAATTCACCCCTCCACTTT	CASSRGQGAHNSPLHF
-	TRBV6-4	TRBD2	TRBJ2-3	TGTGCCAGCAGCTTAGCGGGGGGCACAGATACGCAGTATTTT	CASSLAGGTDTQYF
-	TRBV19	TRBD1	TRBJ1-2	TGTGCCAGTAGGGACCGGGACAGACGCTATGGCTACACCTTC	CASRDRDRRYGYTF
-	TRBV19	-	TRBJ1-6	TGTGCCAGTAGTATAGCGGGAACCTATAATTCACCCCTCCACTTT	CASSIAGTYNSPLHF
-	TRBV2	TRBD1	TRBJ1-1	TGTGCCAGCAGGGGACAGGGAATCCGCACTGAAGCTTTCTTT	CASRGQGIRTEAFF
-	TRBV3-1/TRBV3-2	-	TRBJ1-2	TGTGCCAGCAGCCAAGATCAGGGATTAGGCTACACCTTC	CASSQDQGLGYTF
many	TRBV3-1/TRBV3-2	TRBD1	TRBJ1-2	TGTGCCAGCAGCCTTGGACAGGGAAACGGCTACACCTTC	CASSLGQGNGYTF